This entry features one T cell receptor beta chain sequence. This clone's antigen is unknown. Qualities for individual bases were not recorded, and no much larger clone is one base off. The record originates from a study of blood T cell repertoires in COVID-19 (dated by TCRdb to 2019 to 2021). Study-wide context: Samples covering the acute and convalescent phases of COVID-19 were provided by collaborators in the United States, Italy and Spain. The material from the prospective study consisted of cDNA or gDNA derived from T cells, B-cell-depleted T cells, or PBMCs. The dataset comprised deeply sampled blood TCRbeta repertoires from subjects exposed to, actively infected with, or recovered from COVID-19. The repertoires were released in a freely available public database intended as a resource for research on the immune response to SARS-CoV-2. The samples were drawn from the first 160 participants of the ongoing ImmuneRACE study and from 1,200 or so subjects provided by 6 global collaborators. The sample metadata nearly always contained a de-identified subject ID, COVID-19 status, age in years and sex. HLA class I and class II types, where available, came from metadata supplied by the sample provider rather than from assay-based typing.

TCRbeta CDR3 regions were amplified from genomic DNA using the immunoSEQ Assay, a bias-controlled multiplex PCR. Concerning the study's data processing: Nucleated cell counts per sample were estimated from amplification of reference gene primers within the assay. To quantify the absolute abundance of each unique TCRbeta CDR3 rearrangement, sequence reads were collapsed and filtered. For each sample, productive Simpson clonality was calculated as the square root of Simpson's diversity index over productive rearrangements. The source is immuneACCESS, and TCRdb retained only in-frame sequences with V and J called. Part of the clones is not carried over; for the studies checked, unresolved V genes explain less than half of this, and the remainder is unexplained. That table supplies the V and J calls and clone size; D and trimming were determined from the DNA. A total of about 150,000 clones appear in this sample, 80% of them only once. In total, the top ten clones hold 0.5% to 0.65% of the sample.

What the study reported, not specific to this receptor: The quantity of clinical and demographic metadata differed by source and by participant and was supplied without curation.

CDR1 and CDR2, looked up from the germline V gene (reference sequence), are LGHDT and YNNKEL. Counted from cysteine to phenylalanine, this CDR3 has 18 amino acids. Just CDR3 DNA is preserved here, 54 bases in frame from base 1. A distance of 14 bases separates the germline ends of V and J, which lose 0 bases and 2 bases respectively. Each collaborating institution followed its own protocols to collect whole blood in K2EDTA tubes. For TCRbeta analysis, collaborator samples were shipped as frozen whole blood, as isolated PBMCs, or as DNA extracted from either sample type. The sequence joins TRBV3-1 (or the pseudogene TRBV3-2) to TRBJ2-6; a weak D assignment points to TRBD2 (5 bases agree). This receptor was taken from a man aged 55 to 69 with acute or convalescent COVID-19. The specimen sequenced was peripheral blood. CDR3 reads: CASSQEGLGITGANVLTF. The nucleotide sequence is TGTGCCAGCAGCCAAGAAGGGCTCGGGATAACTGGGGCCAACGTCCTGACTTTC.